This is a list of T cell receptor beta chains from one sample in a study of Ad26.COV2.S vaccination and SARS-CoV-2 variants. Method: immunoSEQ multiplex PCR; TCRdb's copy keeps in-frame clones and lacks some. The sample records some 300,000 clones, around four fifths being singletons. Sample: peripheral blood, taken in a trial of Ad26.COV2.S vaccine versus placebo. These receptors all come from a person between 18 and 60 years old who received the Ad26.COV2.S COVID-19 vaccine or a placebo. CDR3s include the opening cysteine and the closing phenylalanine or tryptophan. Fields, in order: J gene, V gene, CDR3 protein.

j_gene: TRBJ1-2
v_gene: TRBV5-4
CDR3aa: CASSPQWGQPFSYTF

j_gene: TRBJ1-1
v_gene: TRBV19
CDR3aa: CASSIGYGGTEAFF

j_gene: TRBJ1-2
v_gene: TRBV6-5
CDR3aa: CASSRDRDRGYTF

j_gene: TRBJ2-2
v_gene: TRBV5-5
CDR3aa: CASSTDRGSGTGELFF

j_gene: TRBJ1-5
v_gene: TRBV7-8
CDR3aa: CASSPLTAQSNQPQHF

j_gene: TRBJ1-6
v_gene: TRBV5-1
CDR3aa: CASSLEGSSSSPLHF

j_gene: TRBJ2-5
v_gene: TRBV3-1/TRBV3-2
CDR3aa: CASSPPRREETQYF

j_gene: TRBJ1-3
v_gene: TRBV9
CDR3aa: CASSVGQVGNTIYF

j_gene: TRBJ2-7
v_gene: TRBV7-9
CDR3aa: CASSLTRSYEQYF

j_gene: TRBJ2-2
v_gene: TRBV5-1
CDR3aa: CASSKGQVRTGELFF

j_gene: TRBJ2-2
v_gene: TRBV5-4
CDR3aa: CASSFQNTGELFF

j_gene: TRBJ2-5
v_gene: TRBV5-4
CDR3aa: CASSRDRGQETQYF

j_gene: TRBJ1-1
v_gene: TRBV28
CDR3aa: CASSSRQPNTEAFF

j_gene: TRBJ1-5
v_gene: TRBV10-3
CDR3aa: CAISGTGGQPQHF

j_gene: TRBJ1-1
v_gene: TRBV5-8
CDR3aa: CASAWDNQNTEAFF

j_gene: TRBJ1-6
v_gene: TRBV9
CDR3aa: CASSAMGSPSANSPLHF

j_gene: TRBJ1-1
v_gene: TRBV21-1
CDR3aa: CASSNCPDRPPNTEAFF

j_gene: TRBJ1-5
v_gene: TRBV5-4
CDR3aa: CASSTDTGNQPQHF

j_gene: TRBJ1-5
v_gene: TRBV4-1
CDR3aa: CASSQAIRQGGNQPQHF

j_gene: TRBJ2-5
v_gene: TRBV4-2
CDR3aa: CASSQVSGQGVAETQYF

j_gene: TRBJ2-2
v_gene: TRBV7-3
CDR3aa: CASSLRVPGDTGELFF

j_gene: TRBJ2-5
v_gene: TRBV7-2
CDR3aa: CASSLAWGETQYF

j_gene: TRBJ1-4
v_gene: TRBV21-1
CDR3aa: CASERDREGTNEKLFF

j_gene: TRBJ1-2
v_gene: TRBV19
CDR3aa: CASSIGQASDGYTF

j_gene: TRBJ2-6
v_gene: TRBV28
CDR3aa: CASSLSPVQVFGANVLTF

j_gene: TRBJ1-2
v_gene: TRBV19
CDR3aa: CASSIERIYGYTF

j_gene: TRBJ1-1
v_gene: TRBV7-2
CDR3aa: CASSLIGQGYTEAFF

j_gene: TRBJ2-5
v_gene: TRBV12-5
CDR3aa: CASGHRDRGVTETQYF

j_gene: TRBJ1-5
v_gene: TRBV28
CDR3aa: CASSSGTHTQPQHF

j_gene: TRBJ2-5
v_gene: TRBV20-1
CDR3aa: CSASGGGAYQETQYF

j_gene: TRBJ1-2
v_gene: TRBV28
CDR3aa: CASTSQGAYGYTF

j_gene: TRBJ1-2
v_gene: TRBV5-1
CDR3aa: CASRHLAGYGYTF

j_gene: TRBJ1-1
v_gene: TRBV13
CDR3aa: CASSTGQVMNTEAFF

j_gene: TRBJ2-3
v_gene: TRBV6-5
CDR3aa: CASERGGLSDTQYF

j_gene: TRBJ2-1
v_gene: TRBV6-2/TRBV6-3
CDR3aa: CASSSALVAGGTYNEQFF

j_gene: TRBJ2-7
v_gene: TRBV2
CDR3aa: CATYRGTEYEQYF

j_gene: TRBJ1-3
v_gene: TRBV10-3
CDR3aa: CAISLAQGPAGNTIYF

j_gene: TRBJ2-7
v_gene: TRBV12-3/TRBV12-4
CDR3aa: CASSLKGRVEQYF

j_gene: TRBJ1-6
v_gene: TRBV2
CDR3aa: CASSAWGRNSPLHF

j_gene: TRBJ2-2
v_gene: TRBV5-1
CDR3aa: CASTMGTERELFF

j_gene: TRBJ1-6
v_gene: TRBV4-1
CDR3aa: CASSHATGQGASPLHF

j_gene: TRBJ1-1
v_gene: TRBV9
CDR3aa: CASSPGRNTEAFF

j_gene: TRBJ1-6
v_gene: TRBV5-1
CDR3aa: CASSNPVADPSSYNSPLHF

j_gene: TRBJ2-3
v_gene: TRBV19
CDR3aa: CASSVLQGADTQYF

j_gene: TRBJ1-1
v_gene: TRBV7-2
CDR3aa: CASSLDWTGNTEAFF

j_gene: TRBJ2-2
v_gene: TRBV7-9
CDR3aa: CASSLSGQGRELFF

j_gene: TRBJ1-5
v_gene: TRBV5-1
CDR3aa: CASSFRGDQPQHF

j_gene: TRBJ2-3
v_gene: TRBV5-4
CDR3aa: CASSLDRGDTQYF

j_gene: TRBJ1-1
v_gene: TRBV19
CDR3aa: CATAVNRDTEAFF

j_gene: TRBJ2-3
v_gene: TRBV11-1
CDR3aa: CASTSLELAEADTQYF

j_gene: TRBJ2-3
v_gene: TRBV7-9
CDR3aa: CASSPSWGQGAGDTQYF

j_gene: TRBJ2-2
v_gene: TRBV5-4
CDR3aa: CASSFPRGGLDTGELFF

j_gene: TRBJ2-1
v_gene: TRBV12-5
CDR3aa: CASGSTGMQYNEQFF

j_gene: TRBJ1-6
v_gene: TRBV9
CDR3aa: CASSVGGSPLHF